This T cell receptor (beta chain) was observed in a study of CD8+CD57+ T cells in acquired aplastic anemia. Study summary: DNA recovered from sorted CD4+ and CD8+ cells had a mean of approximately 3 ug.

Turning to this clonotype: Its antigen is not identified.

Genomic DNA provided the template from which TCR beta VDJ and CDR3 profiles were obtained. TCRdb reprocessed the reads via MiXCR and lists one record per CDR3 protein. The sample includes roughly 130,000 distinct CDR3 sequences, more than 40% of them seen just once. General observations from the study: Shared by patients and controls, 25 to 30 CD8+ CDR3s were abundant in patients. The CD8+ Simpson's diversity of patients and controls was not significantly different.

The CDR3 is made up of 12 amino acids. Germline V gene lookup returns CDR1 SQVTM and CDR2 ANQGSEA. V lost 6 bases to trimming and J lost 4 bases, with 9 bases between them. What was sequenced was sorted CD4+, CD8+, or CD8+CD57+ T cells (not recorded which) from PBMCs. The chain is built from TRBV29-1 and TRBJ2-2, with D unclear. The sequence derives from a human donor in good health, serving as a control. The CDR3 DNA is TGCAGCGTCCTCTCGGGCACCGGGGAGCTGTTTTTT. Its translation is CSVLSGTGELFF.